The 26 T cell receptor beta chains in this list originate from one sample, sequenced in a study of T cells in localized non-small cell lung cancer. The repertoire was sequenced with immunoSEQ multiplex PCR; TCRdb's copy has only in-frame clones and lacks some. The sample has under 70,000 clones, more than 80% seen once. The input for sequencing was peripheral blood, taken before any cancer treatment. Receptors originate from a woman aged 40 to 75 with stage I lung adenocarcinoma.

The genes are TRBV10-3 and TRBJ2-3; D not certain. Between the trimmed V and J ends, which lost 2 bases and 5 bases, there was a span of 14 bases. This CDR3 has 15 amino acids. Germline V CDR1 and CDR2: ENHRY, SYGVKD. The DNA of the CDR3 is TGTGCCATCAGTGAGCCCCGGCAGGACGAAGATACGCAGTATTTT. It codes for CAISEPRQDEDTQYF.

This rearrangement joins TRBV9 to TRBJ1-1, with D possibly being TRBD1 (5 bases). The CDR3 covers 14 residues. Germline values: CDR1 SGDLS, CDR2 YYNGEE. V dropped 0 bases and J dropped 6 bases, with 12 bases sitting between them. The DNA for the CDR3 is TGTGCCAGCAGCGTAGGGGGGAGTAACGCTGAAGCTTTCTTT. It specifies CASSVGGSNAEAFF.

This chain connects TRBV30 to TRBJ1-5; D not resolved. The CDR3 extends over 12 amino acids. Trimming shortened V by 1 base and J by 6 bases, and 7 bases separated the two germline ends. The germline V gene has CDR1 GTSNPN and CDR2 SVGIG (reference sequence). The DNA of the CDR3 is TGTGCCTGGAGTGAATCCGGTCAGCCCCAGCATTTT. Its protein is CAWSESGQPQHF.

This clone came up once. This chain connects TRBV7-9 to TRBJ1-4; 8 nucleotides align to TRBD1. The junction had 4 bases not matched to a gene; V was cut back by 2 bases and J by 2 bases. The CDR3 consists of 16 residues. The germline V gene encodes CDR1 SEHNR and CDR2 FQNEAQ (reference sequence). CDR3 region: CASSLRGQGTNEKLFF. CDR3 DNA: TGTGCCAGCAGCTTACGCGGACAGGGTACTAATGAAAAACTGTTTTTT. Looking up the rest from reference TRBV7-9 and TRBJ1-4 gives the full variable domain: DTGVSQNPRHKITKRGQNVTFRCDPISEHNRLYWYRQTLGQGPEFLTYFQNEAQLEKSRLLSDRFSAERPKGSFSTLEIQRTEQGDSAMYLCASSLRGQGTNEKLFFGSGTQLSVL.

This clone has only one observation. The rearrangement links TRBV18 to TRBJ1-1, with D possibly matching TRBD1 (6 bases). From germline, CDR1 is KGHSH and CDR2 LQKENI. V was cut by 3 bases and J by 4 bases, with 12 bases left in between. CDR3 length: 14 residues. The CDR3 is CASSPTGRSTEAFF. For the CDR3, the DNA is TGTGCCAGCTCACCTACAGGGAGAAGCACTGAAGCTTTCTTT.

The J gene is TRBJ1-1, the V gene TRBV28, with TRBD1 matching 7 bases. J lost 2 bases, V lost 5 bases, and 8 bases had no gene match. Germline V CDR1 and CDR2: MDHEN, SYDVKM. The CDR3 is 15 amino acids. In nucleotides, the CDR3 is TGTGCCAGCAGTCCCCCAGGGGGAAAAAACACTGAAGCTTTCTTT. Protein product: CASSPPGGKNTEAFF.

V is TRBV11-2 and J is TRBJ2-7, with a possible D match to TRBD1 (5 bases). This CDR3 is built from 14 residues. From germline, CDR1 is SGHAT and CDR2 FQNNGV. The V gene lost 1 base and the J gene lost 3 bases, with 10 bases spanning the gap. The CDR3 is CASSLAGRVYEQYF. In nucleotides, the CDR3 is TGTGCCAGCAGCTTAGCAGGCAGGGTCTACGAGCAGTACTTC. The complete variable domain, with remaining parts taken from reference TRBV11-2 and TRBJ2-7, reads EAGVAQSPRYKIIEKRQSVAFWCNPISGHATLYWYQQILGQGPKLLIQFQNNGVVDDSQLPKDRFSAERLKGVDSTLKIQPAKLEDSAVYLCASSLAGRVYEQYFGPGTRLTVT.

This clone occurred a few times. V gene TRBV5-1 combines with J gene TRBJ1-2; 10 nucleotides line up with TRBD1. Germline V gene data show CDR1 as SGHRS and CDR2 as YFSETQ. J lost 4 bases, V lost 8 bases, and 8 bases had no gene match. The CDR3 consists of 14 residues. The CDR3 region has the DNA TGCGCCAGTTCACAGGGACAGGGGCTCTATGGCTACACCTTC. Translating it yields CASSQGQGLYGYTF. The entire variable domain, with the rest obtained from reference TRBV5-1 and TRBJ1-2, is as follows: KAGVTQTPRYLIKTRGQQVTLSCSPISGHRSVSWYQQTPGQGLQFLFEYFSETQRNKGNFPGRFSGRQFSNSRSEMNVSTLELGDSALYLCASSQGQGLYGYTFGSGTRLTVV.

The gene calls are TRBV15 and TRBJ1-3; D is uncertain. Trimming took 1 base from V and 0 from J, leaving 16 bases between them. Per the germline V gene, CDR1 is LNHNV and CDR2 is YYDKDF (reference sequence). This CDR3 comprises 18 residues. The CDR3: CATSRGGSQLFSGNTIYF. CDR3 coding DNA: TGTGCCACCAGCAGAGGAGGGTCCCAATTGTTCTCTGGAAACACCATATATTTT.

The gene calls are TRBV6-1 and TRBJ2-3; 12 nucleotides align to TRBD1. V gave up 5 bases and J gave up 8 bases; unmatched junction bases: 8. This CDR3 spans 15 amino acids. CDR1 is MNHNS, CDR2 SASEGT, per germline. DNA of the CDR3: TGTGCCAGCAGTATACGGGACAGGGGGCTCGTTACGCAGTATTTT. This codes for CASSIRDRGLVTQYF.

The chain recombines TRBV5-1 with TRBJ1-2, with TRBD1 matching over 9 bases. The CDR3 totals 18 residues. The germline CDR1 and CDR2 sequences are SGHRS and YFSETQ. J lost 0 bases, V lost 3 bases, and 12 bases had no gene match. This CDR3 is CASSSQADRGSANYGYTF. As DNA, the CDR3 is TGCGCCAGCAGCTCGCAGGCGGACAGGGGATCGGCTAACTATGGCTACACCTTC.

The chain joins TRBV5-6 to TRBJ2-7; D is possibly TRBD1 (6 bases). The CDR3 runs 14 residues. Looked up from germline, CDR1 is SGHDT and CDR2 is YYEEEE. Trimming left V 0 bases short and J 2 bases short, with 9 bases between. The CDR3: CASSLGDTPYEQYF. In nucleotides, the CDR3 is TGTGCCAGCAGCTTGGGGGACACCCCCTACGAGCAGTACTTC. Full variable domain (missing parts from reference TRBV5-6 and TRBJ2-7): DAGVTQSPTHLIKTRGQQVTLRCSPKSGHDTVSWYQQALGQGPQFIFQYYEEEERQRGNFPDRFSGHQFPNYSSELNVNALLLGDSALYLCASSLGDTPYEQYFGPGTRLTVT.

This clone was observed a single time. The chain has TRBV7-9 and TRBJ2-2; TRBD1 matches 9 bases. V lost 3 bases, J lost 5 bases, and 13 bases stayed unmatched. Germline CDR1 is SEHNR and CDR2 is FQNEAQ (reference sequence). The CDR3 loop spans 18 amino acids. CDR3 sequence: CASSFGRDRVFFTGELFF. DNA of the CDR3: TGTGCCAGCAGCTTTGGTCGGGACAGGGTATTTTTTACCGGGGAGCTGTTTTTT. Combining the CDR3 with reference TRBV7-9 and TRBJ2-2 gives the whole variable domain DTGVSQNPRHKITKRGQNVTFRCDPISEHNRLYWYRQTLGQGPEFLTYFQNEAQLEKSRLLSDRFSAERPKGSFSTLEIQRTEQGDSAMYLCASSFGRDRVFFTGELFFGEGSRLTVL.

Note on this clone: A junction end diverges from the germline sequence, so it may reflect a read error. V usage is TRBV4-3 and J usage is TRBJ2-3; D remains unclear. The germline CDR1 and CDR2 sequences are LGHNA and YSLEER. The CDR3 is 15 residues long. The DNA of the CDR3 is TGCGCCAGCAGCCGATTCGAGACCAGCAGAGATACGCAGTATTTT. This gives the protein CASSRFETSRDTQYF.

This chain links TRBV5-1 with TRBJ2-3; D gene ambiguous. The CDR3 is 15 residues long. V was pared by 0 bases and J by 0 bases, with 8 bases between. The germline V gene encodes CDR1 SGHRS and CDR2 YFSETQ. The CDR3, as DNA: TGCGCCAGCAGCTTGGAGGCGGTGAGCACAGATACGCAGTATTTT. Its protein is CASSLEAVSTDTQYF.

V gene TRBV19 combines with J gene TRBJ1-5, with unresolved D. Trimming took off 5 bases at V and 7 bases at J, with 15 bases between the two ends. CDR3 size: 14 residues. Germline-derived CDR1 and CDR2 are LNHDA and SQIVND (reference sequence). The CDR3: CASSSRNIPQPQHF. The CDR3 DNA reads TGTGCCAGTAGTTCCCGAAACATCCCCCAGCCCCAGCATTTT.

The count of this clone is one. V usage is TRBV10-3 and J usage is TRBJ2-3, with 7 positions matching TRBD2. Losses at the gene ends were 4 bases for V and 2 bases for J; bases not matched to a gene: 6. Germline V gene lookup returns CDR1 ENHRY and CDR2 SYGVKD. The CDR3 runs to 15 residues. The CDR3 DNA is TGTGCCATCAGTGGGCAACTAGCGTACACAGATACGCAGTATTTT. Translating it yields CAISGQLAYTDTQYF.

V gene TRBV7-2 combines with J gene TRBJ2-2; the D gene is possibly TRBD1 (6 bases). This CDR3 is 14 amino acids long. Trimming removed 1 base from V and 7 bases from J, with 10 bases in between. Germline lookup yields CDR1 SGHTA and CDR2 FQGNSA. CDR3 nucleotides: TGTGCCAGCAGCTTAGAACAGGGCAACGGGGAGCTGTTTTTT. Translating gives CASSLEQGNGELFF.

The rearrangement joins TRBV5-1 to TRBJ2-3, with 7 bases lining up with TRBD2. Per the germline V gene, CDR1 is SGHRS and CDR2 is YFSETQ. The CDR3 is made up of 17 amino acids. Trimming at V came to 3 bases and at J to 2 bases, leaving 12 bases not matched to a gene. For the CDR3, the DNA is TGCGCCAGCAGCTCCCGCGGGGGACCCCAGAACACAGATACGCAGTATTTT. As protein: CASSSRGGPQNTDTQYF.

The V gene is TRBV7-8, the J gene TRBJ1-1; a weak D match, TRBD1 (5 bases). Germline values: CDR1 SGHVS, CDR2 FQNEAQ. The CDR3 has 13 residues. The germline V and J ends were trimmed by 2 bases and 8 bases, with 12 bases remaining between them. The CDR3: CASSLKGPLEAFF. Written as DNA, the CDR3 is TGTGCCAGCAGCTTAAAGGGACCTCTAGAAGCTTTCTTT.

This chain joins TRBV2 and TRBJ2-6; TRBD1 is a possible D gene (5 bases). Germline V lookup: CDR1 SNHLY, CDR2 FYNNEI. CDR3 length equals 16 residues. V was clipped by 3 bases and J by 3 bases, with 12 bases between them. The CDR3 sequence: CASSDRVQVGANVLTF. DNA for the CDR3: TGTGCCAGCAGTGACAGGGTCCAGGTTGGGGCCAACGTCCTGACTTTC.

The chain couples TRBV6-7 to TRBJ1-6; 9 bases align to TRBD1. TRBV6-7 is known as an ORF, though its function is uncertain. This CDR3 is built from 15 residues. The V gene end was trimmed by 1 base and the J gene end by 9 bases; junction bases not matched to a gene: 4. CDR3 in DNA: TGTGCCAGCAGTTACTTGGGGGGACAGGGTTCACCCCTCCACTTT. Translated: CASSYLGGQGSPLHF.

The CDR3 nucleotides are TGTGCCAGCATCCTAGCGGGGGGGGCAGATACGCAGTATTTT. Translation gives CASILAGGADTQYF. The rearrangement uses TRBV6-6 and TRBJ2-3; 12 bases are a match to TRBD2. The germline gives CDR1 MNHNY, CDR2 SVGAGI (reference sequence). CDR3 length equals 14 residues. V lost 7 bases and J lost 4; bases outside the gene matches: 3.

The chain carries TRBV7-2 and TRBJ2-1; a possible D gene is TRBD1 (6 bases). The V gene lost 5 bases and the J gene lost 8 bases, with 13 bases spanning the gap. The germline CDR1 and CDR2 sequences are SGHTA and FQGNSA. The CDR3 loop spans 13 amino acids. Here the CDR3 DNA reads TGTGCCAGCAGCGTCCGACCAGGGGATGAGCAGTTCTTC. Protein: CASSVRPGDEQFF. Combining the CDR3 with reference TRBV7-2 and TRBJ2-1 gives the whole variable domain GAGVSQSPSNKVTEKGKDVELRCDPISGHTALYWYRQSLGQGLEFLIYFQGNSAPDKSGLPSDRFSAERTGGSVSTLTIQRTQQEDSAVYLCASSVRPGDEQFFGPGTRLTVL.

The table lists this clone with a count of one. This CDR3 reads CASSPQGGGNTIYF. DNA of the CDR3: TGTGCCAGCAGCCCCCAAGGGGGGGGAAACACCATATATTTT. V usage is TRBV9 and J usage is TRBJ1-3; D is perhaps TRBD1 (6 bases). The CDR3 runs 14 residues. Germline V lookup: CDR1 SGDLS, CDR2 YYNGEE. Trimming pared 4 bases from V and 4 bases from J, leaving 12 bases between.

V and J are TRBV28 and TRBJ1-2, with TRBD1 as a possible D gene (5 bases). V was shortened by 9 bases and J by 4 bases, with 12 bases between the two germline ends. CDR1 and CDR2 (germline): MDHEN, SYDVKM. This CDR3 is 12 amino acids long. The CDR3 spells CASHGTVYGYTF. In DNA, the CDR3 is TGTGCCAGTCATGGGACCGTCTATGGCTACACCTTC.